These T cell receptor beta chains were read from a single sample in a study of T cells in Graves' hyperthyroidism and ophthalmopathy. TCRdb independently ran MiXCR on the multiplex PCR reads; one entry per CDR3 protein. Among roughly 510,000 distinct CDR3 sequences listed, 46% were seen once. The sample was peripheral blood or thyroid tissue (not recorded which). The receptors derive from an adult woman with Graves' disease, either hyperthyroidism or ophthalmopathy (not recorded which). The CDR3 runs from the conserved cysteine through the conserved F or W. The D gene is left open where the match is weak. Size tells how often a clone was seen (once, few, many) or the class of an expanded clone, and some rows leave it out.

>-|TRBJ2-3|few|TRBV19
TGTGCCAGTAGTATTAGCGGATTTCGCACAGATACGCAGTATTTT
CASSISGFRTDTQYF
>-|TRBJ2-7|-|TRBV7-3
TGCGCCAGCAGCCCCTTCCGGGACGGATCCTACGAGCAGTACTTC
CASSPFRDGSYEQYF
>TRBD1|TRBJ2-5|few|TRBV10-3
TGTGCCATCAGTGAGGCAAAAATAAGGACAGGGTCGCAGGAGACCCAGTACTTC
CAISEAKIRTGSQETQYF
>TRBD1|TRBJ1-2|many|TRBV12-5
TGTGCTAGTGGAGTGGACAGGTGGGGCTACACCTTC
CASGVDRWGYTF
>-|TRBJ1-5|-|TRBV7-6
TGTGCCAGCAGCCTTACAGGGAAGCCCCAGCATTTT
CASSLTGKPQHF
>TRBD1|TRBJ2-7|few|TRBV7-9
TGTGCCAGTTACAGGGGAAGCTACGAGCAGTACTTC
CASYRGSYEQYF
>TRBD2|TRBJ2-2|many|TRBV19
TGTGCCAGTACTCGCCTAGCGGGGTGGGAGCTGTTTTTT
CASTRLAGWELFF
>-|TRBJ1-2|-|TRBV6-2/TRBV6-3
TGTGCCAGCAGCGGAGGCTGGGGCGGCTACACCTTC
CASSGGWGGYTF
>TRBD1|TRBJ1-1|-|TRBV29-1
TGTGCCTGGAGCCAGACAGGGGGGGTTGAAGCTTTCTTT
CAWSQTGGVEAFF
>TRBD1|TRBJ1-2|many|TRBV2
TGTGCCAGCAGTCTGGGACAGGGTCCCTATGGCTACACCTTC
CASSLGQGPYGYTF
>-|TRBJ1-5|many|TRBV20-1
TGCAGTGCTAGTAGGCGGGCGCAAAGCGGCAATCAGCCCCAGCATTTT
CSASRRAQSGNQPQHF
>-|TRBJ1-5|-|TRBV15
TGTGCCACCAGCCCCGGGGGGAATCAGCCCCAGCATTTT
CATSPGGNQPQHF
>-|TRBJ1-2|-|TRBV6-6
TGTGCCAGCAGTGACGCCACGAAGGGGTACGGCCACACCTTC
CASSDATKGYGHTF
>TRBD2|TRBJ2-2|-|TRBV6-5
TGTGCCAGCAGTTGGTCTAGCGGGAGGGCCGGGGAGCTGTTTTTT
CASSWSSGRAGELFF
>TRBD1|TRBJ2-5|few|TRBV12-3/TRBV12-4
TGTGCCAGCAGTCACCGGGACAGGGGCGAGGAGACCCAGTACTTC
CASSHRDRGEETQYF
>-|TRBJ2-6|-|TRBV2
TGTGCCAGCAAGGTCCTGACTTTC
CASKVLTF
>TRBD1|TRBJ1-1|-|TRBV7-9
TGTGCCAGCAGCCCCGGGACAGGGGCCCTAGCTTTCTTT
CASSPGTGALAFF
>-|TRBJ2-7|few|TRBV6-5
TGTGCCAGCAGTTACTCTTCGGGACACAAGGGAGCCTACGAGCAGTACTTC
CASSYSSGHKGAYEQYF
>-|TRBJ2-2|-|TRBV9
TGTGCCAGCAGCGTAGCCGGGACACCCTCGAACACCGGGGAGCTGTTTTTT
CASSVAGTPSNTGELFF
>-|TRBJ2-5|few|TRBV20-1
TGCAGTGCTTCCGGGACCCAGTACTTC
CSASGTQYF
>-|TRBJ1-1|-|TRBV25-1
TGCGCCAGCAGCTTGATCAATTATCCAGACTTGAACACTGAAGCTTTCTTT
CASSLINYPDLNTEAFF
>TRBD2|TRBJ2-5|many|TRBV19
TGTGCCAGTAGTTCCCGGACTAGCGGGAGCCGGGGAGAGACCCAGTACTTC
CASSSRTSGSRGETQYF
>TRBD1|TRBJ1-5|many|TRBV12-3/TRBV12-4
TGTGCCAGCAGTCCGGGACAGACTAGCAATCAGCCCCAGCATTTT
CASSPGQTSNQPQHF
>-|TRBJ1-1|once|TRBV7-2
TGTGCCAGCAGCTTAGTCCTGAATTTGAACACTGAAGCTTTCTTT
CASSLVLNLNTEAFF
>-|TRBJ2-7|-|TRBV5-1
TGCGCCAGCAGCTTGAGGCTAGCCCCCTACAAGCAGTACTTC
CASSLRLAPYKQYF
>-|TRBJ1-2|many|TRBV4-3
TGCGCCAGCAGCCAAGATCTACAATCAAGGGGGTATGGCTACACCTTC
CASSQDLQSRGYGYTF
>-|TRBJ2-7|few|TRBV2
TGTGCCAGCGAATGGAGCTCCTACGAGCAGTACTTC
CASEWSSYEQYF